This is a list of T cell receptor beta chains from one sample in a study of T cell changes during pregnancy in multiple sclerosis. Clones were read by immunoSEQ multiplex PCR, and TCRdb kept only the in-frame ones, dropping some. The sample carries about 40,000 clones, around 93% recorded once. Here the sequenced sample was CD4+ T cells from peripheral blood mononuclear cells, taken in the first trimester of pregnancy. The receptors stem from a female donor with multiple sclerosis, enrolled in a pregnancy study. Both conserved end residues are part of each CDR3. The D gene is left open where the match is weak. Clone size appears in some rows only: once, few, many, or a class for an expanded clone.

V gene: TRBV7-8
clone size: .
D gene: TRBD1
J gene: TRBJ1-2
CDR3 protein: CASSLRDRDGGYTF
CDR3 DNA: TGTGCCAGCAGTTTACGGGACAGGGATGGTGGCTACACCTTC

V gene: TRBV18
clone size: .
D gene: TRBD1
J gene: TRBJ2-7
CDR3 protein: CASSPGTGGTHREQYF
CDR3 DNA: TGTGCCAGCTCACCGGGGACAGGGGGAACCCATCGGGAGCAGTACTTC

V gene: TRBV6-6
clone size: .
D gene: TRBD1
J gene: TRBJ2-7
CDR3 protein: CASSYGQGLKQYF
CDR3 DNA: TGTGCCAGCAGTTACGGACAGGGGCTTAAGCAGTACTTC

V gene: TRBV7-3
clone size: .
D gene: .
J gene: TRBJ2-5
CDR3 protein: CASTRDTQETQYF
CDR3 DNA: TGTGCCAGCACCCGGGACACCCAAGAGACCCAGTACTTC

V gene: TRBV5-4
clone size: .
D gene: TRBD1
J gene: TRBJ1-3
CDR3 protein: CASSFQGANTIYF
CDR3 DNA: TGTGCCAGCAGTTTTCAGGGGGCAAACACCATATATTTT

V gene: TRBV6-1
clone size: .
D gene: .
J gene: TRBJ1-4
CDR3 protein: CASSEAGIQKLFF
CDR3 DNA: TGTGCCAGCAGTGAAGCCGGGATCCAAAAACTGTTTTTT

V gene: TRBV5-1
clone size: once
D gene: .
J gene: TRBJ2-7
CDR3 protein: CASSLSTSYEQYF
CDR3 DNA: TGCGCCAGCAGCTTGAGCACCTCCTACGAGCAGTACTTC

V gene: TRBV19
clone size: .
D gene: TRBD1
J gene: TRBJ1-1
CDR3 protein: CASTITRDRRAFF
CDR3 DNA: TGTGCCAGTACCATCACCCGGGACAGGCGCGCTTTCTTT

V gene: TRBV5-4
clone size: .
D gene: TRBD1
J gene: TRBJ2-1
CDR3 protein: CASSAPGTGNEQFF
CDR3 DNA: TGTGCCAGCAGCGCGCCCGGGACAGGGAATGAGCAGTTCTTC

V gene: TRBV4-1
clone size: once
D gene: .
J gene: TRBJ2-6
CDR3 protein: CASSHLGTLTLSGANVLTF
CDR3 DNA: TGCGCCAGCAGCCACCTTGGGACATTAACCCTCTCTGGGGCCAACGTCCTGACTTTC

V gene: TRBV7-6
clone size: .
D gene: TRBD2
J gene: TRBJ2-1
CDR3 protein: CASSSSSGGNEQFF
CDR3 DNA: TGTGCCAGCAGCTCGAGTAGCGGGGGAAATGAGCAGTTCTTC

V gene: TRBV18
clone size: .
D gene: .
J gene: TRBJ2-1
CDR3 protein: CASSPAGSIREQFF
CDR3 DNA: TGTGCCAGCTCACCAGCAGGGTCGATCCGAGAGCAGTTCTTC

V gene: TRBV11-3
clone size: once
D gene: .
J gene: TRBJ2-3
CDR3 protein: CASSPGPDRPTDTQYF
CDR3 DNA: TGTGCCAGCAGCCCCGGCCCCGACAGACCCACAGATACGCAGTATTTT

V gene: TRBV5-1
clone size: once
D gene: TRBD2
J gene: TRBJ2-5
CDR3 protein: CASSSTSGGAFGETQYF
CDR3 DNA: TGCGCCAGCAGCTCGACTAGCGGGGGGGCGTTCGGAGAGACCCAGTACTTC

V gene: TRBV28
clone size: once
D gene: .
J gene: TRBJ2-2
CDR3 protein: CASSLTGGLANTGELFF
CDR3 DNA: TGTGCCAGCAGTTTAACCGGCGGACTCGCGAACACCGGGGAGCTGTTTTTT

V gene: TRBV30
clone size: .
D gene: TRBD2
J gene: TRBJ2-7
CDR3 protein: CAWAGESEQYF
CDR3 DNA: TGTGCCTGGGCGGGGGAAAGCGAGCAGTACTTC

V gene: TRBV15
clone size: .
D gene: .
J gene: TRBJ2-3
CDR3 protein: CATSTAQGSRTDTQYF
CDR3 DNA: TGTGCCACCAGCACAGCTCAGGGGTCCCGCACAGATACGCAGTATTTT

V gene: TRBV2
clone size: .
D gene: TRBD1
J gene: TRBJ1-4
CDR3 protein: CASRRRGQREKLFF
CDR3 DNA: TGTGCCAGCAGGAGAAGGGGGCAGAGGGAAAAACTGTTTTTT

V gene: TRBV7-9
clone size: .
D gene: .
J gene: TRBJ2-1
CDR3 protein: CASSRLEAEQFF
CDR3 DNA: TGTGCCAGCAGCCGACTAGAAGCTGAGCAGTTCTTC

V gene: TRBV21-1
clone size: once
D gene: .
J gene: TRBJ2-1
CDR3 protein: CASSKEGGTRNRNEQFF
CDR3 DNA: TGTGCCAGCAGCAAAGAGGGAGGGACTAGGAATAGGAATGAGCAGTTCTTC

V gene: TRBV10-3
clone size: .
D gene: .
J gene: TRBJ1-5
CDR3 protein: CAISEQGSNQPQHF
CDR3 DNA: TGTGCCATCAGTGAGCAGGGCAGCAATCAGCCCCAGCATTTT

V gene: TRBV6-1
clone size: .
D gene: .
J gene: TRBJ2-1
CDR3 protein: CASSINSALDNEQFF
CDR3 DNA: TGTGCCAGCAGTATAAATTCAGCGTTGGACAATGAGCAGTTCTTC